This T cell receptor beta chain was obtained from a study of T cell changes during pregnancy in multiple sclerosis. V dropped 10 bases and J dropped 5; count of bases not matched to a gene: 10. Germline values: CDR1 MDHEN, CDR2 SYDVKM. This CDR3 contains 13 residues. Some clones are missing from TCRdb's copy, which holds only in-frame ones; the method was immunoSEQ multiplex PCR. The sample consists of approximately 58,000 clones, 92% of them appearing once. The source was CD4+ T cells from peripheral blood mononuclear cells, collected after pregnancy. The chain joins TRBV28 to TRBJ2-7; 8 bases agree with TRBD1. The sequence came from a female donor in good health, enrolled as a control in a pregnancy study. CDR3 residues: CATRTGPQDEQYF. The CDR3 DNA sequence: TGTGCCACCCGGACAGGGCCTCAGGACGAGCAGTACTTC.